The rows below give T cell receptor beta chains drawn from one sample of a study of CD8 T cells in ankylosing spondylitis. TCRdb fed the 5' RACE reads into MiXCR, producing one record per CDR3 protein. The sample has under 550,000 distinct CDR3 sequences, roughly 26% seen once; the top ten hold about 0.89%. Sequenced sample: blood, either unsorted or a sorted T cell fraction (not recorded which). The receptors come from a male donor with ankylosing spondylitis. CDR3s include the opening cysteine and the closing phenylalanine or tryptophan. D genes are given only for firm matches. The size field is filled for only some rows; it gives once, few, many or a size class.

TRBV7-9,TRBJ2-3,TRBD2,.,CASSPRLAGFTDTQYF,TGTGCCAGCAGCCCGCGACTAGCGGGATTCACAGATACGCAGTATTTT
TRBV24-1,TRBJ2-3,.,many,CATGDTDTQYF,TGTGCCACCGGGGACACAGATACGCAGTATTTT
TRBV20-1,TRBJ2-3,.,few,CSAHNIDTQYF,TGCAGTGCTCACAACATAGATACGCAGTATTTT
TRBV25-1,TRBJ1-1,.,.,CASHRGGGEAFF,TGTGCCAGCCACCGCGGGGGCGGTGAAGCTTTCTTT
TRBV12-3/TRBV12-4,TRBJ1-1,.,.,CASRNGNGQGEAFF,TGTGCCAGCAGGAACGGAAACGGGCAGGGGGAAGCTTTCTTT
TRBV7-2,TRBJ2-7,.,.,CASSLVEPSYEQYF,TGTGCCAGCAGCTTAGTGGAGCCCTCCTACGAGCAGTACTTC
TRBV18,TRBJ1-1,.,few,CASSLAAGQNTEAFF,TGTGCCAGCTCGCTCGCGGCAGGACAGAACACTGAAGCTTTCTTT
TRBV5-1,TRBJ1-6,.,.,CASRKTESPSSPLHF,TGCGCCAGCAGAAAGACAGAAAGCCCCAGTTCACCCCTCCACTTT
TRBV24-1,TRBJ2-1,TRBD2,few,CATSPSSAGGRNEQFF,TGTGCCACCAGCCCAAGTTCTGCGGGAGGGCGAAATGAGCAGTTCTTC
TRBV15,TRBJ1-1,.,.,CATSRDVRTEAFF,TGTGCCACCAGCAGAGATGTGCGGACTGAAGCTTTCTTT
TRBV5-1,TRBJ2-7,.,few,CASSWGPYEQYF,TGCGCCAGCAGCTGGGGCCCCTACGAGCAGTACTTC
TRBV20-1,TRBJ2-1,.,few,CSARDLPRGSWNEQFF,TGCAGTGCTAGAGATCTCCCGCGAGGGAGCTGGAATGAGCAGTTCTTC
TRBV15,TRBJ1-6,TRBD1,few,CATSRGQGQTPLHF,TGTGCCACCAGCAGAGGACAGGGGCAAACACCCCTCCACTTT
TRBV3-1,TRBJ2-3,TRBD2,.,CASSQDAGTSGDTDTQYF,TGTGCCAGCAGCCAAGATGCCGGGACTAGCGGAGACACAGATACGCAGTATTTT
TRBV5-1,TRBJ2-5,TRBD2,few,CASSLPTSDYEGETQYF,TGCGCCAGCAGCTTGCCCACTAGCGACTACGAGGGAGAGACCCAGTACTTC
TRBV5-1,TRBJ1-1,TRBD1,few,CASSTDRPFGGFF,TGCGCCAGCAGCACGGACAGGCCTTTCGGGGGTTTCTTT
TRBV5-1,TRBJ2-3,.,.,CASSPVSSPGDTQYF,TGCGCCAGCAGCCCAGTCTCCTCTCCGGGAGATACGCAGTATTTT
TRBV10-3,TRBJ2-5,TRBD2,few,CAITSGRQETQYF,TGTGCCATCACTAGCGGGCGACAAGAGACCCAGTACTTC
TRBV5-1,TRBJ2-2,.,.,CASSLTGQNTGELFF,TGCGCCAGCAGCTTAACTGGACAGAACACCGGGGAGCTGTTTTTT
TRBV20-1,TRBJ1-5,.,.,CSARDVPGQPQHF,TGCAGTGCTAGAGATGTTCCCGGTCAGCCCCAGCATTTT
TRBV12-3/TRBV12-4,TRBJ1-1,.,few,CASSFSDGTEAFF,TGTGCCAGCAGTTTTTCGGATGGGACTGAAGCTTTCTTT
TRBV11-2,TRBJ2-7,.,.,CASTRTGYEQYF,TGTGCCAGCACCAGGACGGGCTACGAGCAGTACTTC
TRBV11-3,TRBJ2-5,TRBD2,.,CASSLAAGGQETQYF,TGTGCCAGCAGCTTAGCAGCGGGAGGTCAAGAGACCCAGTACTTC
TRBV2,TRBJ2-5,TRBD1,few,CASSSGQGGETQYF,TGTGCCAGCAGTTCCGGACAGGGGGGAGAGACCCAGTACTTC
TRBV2,TRBJ1-5,.,few,CASSADGRNQPQHF,TGTGCCAGCAGTGCCGACGGACGCAATCAGCCCCAGCATTTT
TRBV10-3,TRBJ2-7,.,.,CAISPQDRPYEQYF,TGTGCCATCAGCCCCCAGGACAGACCCTACGAGCAGTACTTC
TRBV3-1,TRBJ1-1,TRBD1,few,CASSHPGQGTEAFF,TGTGCCAGCAGCCACCCGGGACAGGGAACTGAAGCTTTCTTT
TRBV12-3/TRBV12-4,TRBJ2-5,TRBD1,.,CASRRTGEQETQYF,TGTGCCAGCAGACGGACAGGGGAACAAGAGACCCAGTACTTC
TRBV6-1,TRBJ2-3,.,.,CASSDRVSTDTQYF,TGTGCCAGCAGTGACAGGGTTAGCACAGATACGCAGTATTTT
TRBV7-6,TRBJ1-1,.,.,CASSSLMNTEAFF,TGTGCCAGCAGCTCTCTAATGAACACTGAAGCTTTCTTT
TRBV7-2,TRBJ2-1,.,few,CASSLDGSINEQFF,TGTGCCAGCAGCCTAGACGGTAGCATCAATGAGCAGTTCTTC
TRBV20-1,TRBJ2-3,TRBD2,few,CSARDSGKTAGGPDTQYF,TGCAGTGCTAGAGATAGTGGGAAGACTGCGGGAGGGCCAGATACGCAGTATTTT
TRBV10-1,TRBJ2-1,TRBD1,.,CASSERRGYYNEQFF,TGCGCCAGCAGTGAGCGCAGGGGGTACTACAATGAGCAGTTCTTC
TRBV11-2,TRBJ1-3,.,few,CASNPVPGALSGNTIYF,TGTGCCAGCAACCCCGTCCCAGGGGCCCTCTCTGGAAACACCATATATTTT
TRBV7-2,TRBJ2-1,.,.,CASSLDFSYNEQFF,TGTGCCAGCAGCTTAGATTTCTCCTACAATGAGCAGTTCTTC
TRBV10-3,TRBJ2-2,.,.,CAIGVMEVGELFF,TGTGCCATCGGAGTCATGGAGGTCGGGGAGCTGTTTTTT
TRBV20-1,TRBJ2-1,.,.,CSAISQTGSSYNEQFF,TGCAGTGCAATATCGCAGACTGGAAGCTCCTACAATGAGCAGTTCTTC
TRBV29-1,TRBJ1-4,TRBD1,.,CSVGDRGEKLFF,TGCAGCGTTGGGGACAGGGGTGAAAAACTGTTTTTT
TRBV20-1,TRBJ2-5,.,.,CSAREGSIETQYF,TGCAGTGCTAGAGAGGGATCTATAGAGACCCAGTACTTC
TRBV5-1,TRBJ2-5,.,.,CASSLERQGGETQYF,TGCGCCAGCAGCTTGGAGAGGCAGGGAGGAGAGACCCAGTACTTC
TRBV20-1,TRBJ2-3,.,.,CSARVGATDTQYF,TGCAGTGCTAGAGTGGGGGCCACAGATACGCAGTATTTT
TRBV6-1,TRBJ1-1,.,few,CASSVRVMNTEAFF,TGTGCCAGCAGTGTTCGGGTTATGAACACTGAAGCTTTCTTT
TRBV7-7,TRBJ2-1,TRBD1,.,CASSSGQGEYNEQFF,TGTGCCAGCAGCTCGGGACAGGGGGAATACAATGAGCAGTTCTTC
TRBV7-8,TRBJ2-1,TRBD1,few,CASSLTGTGGGEQFF,TGTGCCAGCAGCTTAACTGGGACAGGGGGCGGTGAGCAGTTCTTC